This T cell receptor beta chain was sequenced in a study of CD8+CD57+ T cells in acquired aplastic anemia. Study-level background: Sorted CD4+ and CD8+ cells gave an average of 3.2 ug of DNA.

Germline lookup yields CDR1 SGHNT and CDR2 YYREEE (reference sequence). CDR3 size: 14 residues. Trimming removed 1 base from V and 2 bases from J, with 9 bases in between. Those patients picked for sequencing had displayed CD8+CD57+ cell expansion on flow cytometry. This clonotype was seen many times. Genomic DNA was employed as the template in profiling TCR beta VDJ and CDR3. A single record per CDR3 protein comes from TCRdb applying MiXCR to the reads. This table has 150,000 to 200,000 distinct CDR3 sequences, about 45% appearing once. This TCR was sampled from a human donor with aplastic anemia. The rearrangement joins TRBV5-4 to TRBJ1-2; D call uncertain. Sequenced material: sorted CD4+, CD8+, or CD8+CD57+ T cells (not recorded which) from PBMCs. CDR3 protein: CASSLSYQNYGYTF. CDR3 DNA sequence: TGTGCCAGCAGCTTGTCATATCAGAACTATGGCTACACCTTC.